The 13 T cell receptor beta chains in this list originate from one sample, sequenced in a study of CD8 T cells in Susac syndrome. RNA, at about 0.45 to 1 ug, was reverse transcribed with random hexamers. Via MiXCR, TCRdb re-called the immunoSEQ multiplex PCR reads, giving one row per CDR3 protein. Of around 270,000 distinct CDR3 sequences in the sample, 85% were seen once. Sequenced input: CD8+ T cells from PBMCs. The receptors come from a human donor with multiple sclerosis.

The CDR3 DNA follows: TGCGCCAGCAGCCAAGGAGGGACAGCGTATCTTATGAACACTGAAGCTTTCTTT. It specifies CASSQGGTAYLMNTEAFF. The V gene is TRBV4-3, the J gene TRBJ1-1; TRBD1 aligns across 7 bases. Germline trimming cut 1 base from V and 0 bases from J; bases unmatched to any gene: 11. In germline, CDR1 is LGHNA, CDR2 YSLEER. The CDR3 has 18 residues.

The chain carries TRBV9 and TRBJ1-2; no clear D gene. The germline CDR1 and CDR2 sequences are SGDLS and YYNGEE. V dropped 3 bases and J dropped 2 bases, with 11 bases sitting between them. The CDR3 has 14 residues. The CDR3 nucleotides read TGTGCCAGCAGCGATGGCAGCACCAACTATGGCTACACCTTC. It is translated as CASSDGSTNYGYTF.

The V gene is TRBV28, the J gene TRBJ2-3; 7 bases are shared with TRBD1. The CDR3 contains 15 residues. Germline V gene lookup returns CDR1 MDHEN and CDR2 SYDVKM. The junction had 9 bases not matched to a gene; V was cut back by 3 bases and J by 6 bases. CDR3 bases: TGTGCCAGCAGTTTGGCACAGGGGTTTCAGGATACGCAGTATTTT. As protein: CASSLAQGFQDTQYF. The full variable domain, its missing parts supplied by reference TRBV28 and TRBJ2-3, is DVKVTQSSRYLVKRTGEKVFLECVQDMDHENMFWYRQDPGLGLRLIYFSYDVKMKEKGDIPEGYSVSREKKERFSLILESASTNQTSMYLCASSLAQGFQDTQYFGPGTRLTVL.

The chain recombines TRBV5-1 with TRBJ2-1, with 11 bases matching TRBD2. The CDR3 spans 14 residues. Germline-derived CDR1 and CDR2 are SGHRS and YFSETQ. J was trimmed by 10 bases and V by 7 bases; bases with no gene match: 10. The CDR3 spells CASFLAGGPGEQFF. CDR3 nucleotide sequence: TGCGCCAGCTTTTTAGCGGGAGGGCCGGGGGAGCAGTTCTTC.

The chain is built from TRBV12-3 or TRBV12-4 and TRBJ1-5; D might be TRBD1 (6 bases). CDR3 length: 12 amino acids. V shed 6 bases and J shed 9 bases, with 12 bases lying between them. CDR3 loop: CASRDRSGPQHF. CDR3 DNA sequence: TGTGCCAGCAGAGACAGGAGTGGGCCCCAGCATTTT.

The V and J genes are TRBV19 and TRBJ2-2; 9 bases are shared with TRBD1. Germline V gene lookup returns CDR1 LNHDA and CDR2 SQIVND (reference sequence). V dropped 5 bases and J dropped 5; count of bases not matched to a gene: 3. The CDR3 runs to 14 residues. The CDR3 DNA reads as TGTGCCAGTAGTCCGGGACAGGGAACCGGGGAGCTGTTTTTT. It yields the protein CASSPGQGTGELFF.

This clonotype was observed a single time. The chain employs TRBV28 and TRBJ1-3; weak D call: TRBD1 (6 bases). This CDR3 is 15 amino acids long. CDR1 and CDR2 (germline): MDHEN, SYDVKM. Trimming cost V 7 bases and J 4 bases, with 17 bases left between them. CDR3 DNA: TGTGCCAGCATTTGGGGTGCAGGGGACGGAAACACCATATATTTT. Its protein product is CASIWGAGDGNTIYF.

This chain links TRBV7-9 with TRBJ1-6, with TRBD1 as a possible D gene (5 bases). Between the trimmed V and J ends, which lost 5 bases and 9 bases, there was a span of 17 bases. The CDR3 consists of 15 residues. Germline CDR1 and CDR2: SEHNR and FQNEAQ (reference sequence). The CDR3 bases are TGTGCCAGCAGCGGGGGGATCCCGGGCGTTTCACCCCTCCACTTT. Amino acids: CASSGGIPGVSPLHF.

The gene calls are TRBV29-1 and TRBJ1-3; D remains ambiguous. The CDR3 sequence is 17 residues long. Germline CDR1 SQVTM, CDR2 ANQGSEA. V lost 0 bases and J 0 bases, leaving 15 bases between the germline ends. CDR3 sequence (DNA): TGCAGCGTTGAAGAACATAGGCGCCCGAGCTCTGGAAACACCATATATTTT. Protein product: CSVEEHRRPSSGNTIYF.

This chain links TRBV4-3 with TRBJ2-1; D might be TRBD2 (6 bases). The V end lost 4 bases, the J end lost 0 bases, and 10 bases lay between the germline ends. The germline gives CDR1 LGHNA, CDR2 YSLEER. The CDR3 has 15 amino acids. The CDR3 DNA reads TGCGCCAGCAGCCGGGACTTGAGCTCCTACAATGAGCAGTTCTTC. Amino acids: CASSRDLSSYNEQFF.

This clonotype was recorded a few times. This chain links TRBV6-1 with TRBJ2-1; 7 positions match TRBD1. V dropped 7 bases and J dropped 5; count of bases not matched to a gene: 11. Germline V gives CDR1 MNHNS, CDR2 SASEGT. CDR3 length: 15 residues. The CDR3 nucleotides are TGTGCCAGCACCAAAAGGGGGACAGTAAACAATGAGCAGTTCTTC. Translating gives CASTKRGTVNNEQFF.

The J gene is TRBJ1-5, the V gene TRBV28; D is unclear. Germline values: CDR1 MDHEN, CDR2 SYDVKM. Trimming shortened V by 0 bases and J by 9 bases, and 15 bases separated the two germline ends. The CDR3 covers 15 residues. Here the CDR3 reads CASSLWESRQTPQHF. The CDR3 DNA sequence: TGTGCCAGCAGTTTATGGGAATCGCGACAAACGCCCCAGCATTTT.

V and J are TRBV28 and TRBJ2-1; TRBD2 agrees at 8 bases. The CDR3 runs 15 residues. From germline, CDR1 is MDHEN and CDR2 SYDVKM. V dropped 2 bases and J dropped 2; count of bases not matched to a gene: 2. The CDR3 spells CASSLGAGAYNEQFF. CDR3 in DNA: TGTGCCAGCAGTTTAGGAGCGGGAGCCTACAATGAGCAGTTCTTC.